One sample yielded the 32 T cell receptor beta chains listed below, sequenced in a study of CD4 T cells in relation to SARS-CoV-2 and coronaviruses. What these receptors recognize is not known. The unexposed donors gave CD4+ T cells in about 2011-2019, prior to COVID-19. CD4+ T cells were isolated from the cells after 10 days of culture. Generated by immunoSEQ multiplex PCR, the TCRdb table keeps only in-frame clones and is missing some. The sample lists roughly 12,000 clones, around four fifths occurring once. Material for sequencing was CD4+ T cells from PBMCs, cultured in vitro. These receptors were collected from a human donor in good health.

V is TRBV19 and J is TRBJ2-7; TRBD2 matches at 7 bases. Trimming cost V 5 bases and J 1 base; bases outside gene matches: 8. There are 15 residues in the CDR3. Per germline, CDR1 LNHDA and CDR2 SQIVND (reference sequence). The CDR3 sequence is CASSEPGTTSYEQYF. The DNA for the CDR3 is TGTGCCAGTAGTGAACCCGGGACTACTTCCTACGAGCAGTACTTC.

This clone was observed a handful of times. This chain connects TRBV2 to TRBJ2-2; D uncertain. The CDR3 contains 15 residues. CDR1 is SNHLY and CDR2 is FYNNEI in the germline V gene. Trimming took 6 bases from V and 1 from J, leaving 12 bases between them. The CDR3 DNA reads as TGTGCCAGCAGCGCCAGGCTAGTGAACACCGGGGAGCTGTTTTTT. Protein product: CASSARLVNTGELFF.

The chain combines TRBV6-4 with TRBJ2-3, with 7 positions matching TRBD2. Germline CDR1 MRHNA, CDR2 SNTAGT. The length of the CDR3 is 16 residues. The ends lost 7 bases at V and 0 bases at J; junction bases unmatched: 10. CDR3 sequence: CASTRGERDSTDTQYF. In DNA form, the CDR3 reads TGTGCCAGCACCCGCGGGGAGCGGGATAGCACAGATACGCAGTATTTT.

The chain combines TRBV7-9 with TRBJ2-2; unclear D gene. The V gene's germline CDR1 is SEHNR and CDR2 FQNEAQ (reference sequence). The CDR3 sequence is 16 residues long. V lost 2 bases and J lost 0, with 10 bases in between. The CDR3 spells CASSLITPANTGELFF. In DNA, the CDR3 is TGTGCCAGCAGCTTAATAACTCCGGCGAACACCGGGGAGCTGTTTTTT. Filled out from reference TRBV7-9 and TRBJ2-2, the complete variable domain reads DTGVSQNPRHKITKRGQNVTFRCDPISEHNRLYWYRQTLGQGPEFLTYFQNEAQLEKSRLLSDRFSAERPKGSFSTLEIQRTEQGDSAMYLCASSLITPANTGELFFGEGSRLTVL.

This clone has a handful of counts. V is TRBV19 and J is TRBJ2-7, with 8 bases aligning to TRBD1. Trimming at V came to 4 bases and at J to 3 bases, leaving 5 bases not matched to a gene. There are 14 residues in the CDR3. The germline V gene has CDR1 LNHDA and CDR2 SQIVND (reference sequence). The CDR3 sequence is CASSTRTGHYEQYF. Written as DNA, the CDR3 is TGTGCCAGTAGTACTAGGACAGGGCACTACGAGCAGTACTTC.

J is TRBJ2-5 and V is TRBV3-1 (or the pseudogene TRBV3-2); D is unresolved. There are 16 residues in the CDR3. Germline values: CDR1 LGHDT, CDR2 YNNKEL (reference sequence). V lost 0 bases and J lost 1, with 12 bases in between. CDR3: CASSQEMWARQETQYF. CDR3 bases: TGTGCCAGCAGCCAAGAAATGTGGGCCCGCCAAGAGACCCAGTACTTC.

V gene TRBV11-2 combines with J gene TRBJ2-4, with 8 bases identical to TRBD2. V was pared by 8 bases and J by 7 bases, with 16 bases of the junction left unmatched. This CDR3 is built from 16 residues. Germline-derived CDR1 and CDR2 are SGHAT and FQNNGV. CDR3 sequence: CASREAGTRLSNIQYF. DNA for the CDR3: TGTGCCAGCCGTGAGGCCGGGACTAGACTGAGTAACATTCAGTACTTC.

The chain links TRBV6-1 to TRBJ2-3; 8 bases map to TRBD2. Trimming took 0 bases from V and 4 from J; bases not matched to a gene: 3. CDR1 MNHNS and CDR2 SASEGT come from the germline V gene. CDR3 length: 15 amino acids. CDR3 bases: TGTGCCAGCAGTGAAGCCGCGGGAGGTGCAGATACGCAGTATTTT. This gives the protein CASSEAAGGADTQYF.

The V call is TRBV5-6, the J call TRBJ2-1; TRBD2 agrees at 9 bases. Germline V lookup: CDR1 SGHDT, CDR2 YYEEEE. J gave up 5 bases and V 4 bases, and 10 bases lay outside the gene matches. The CDR3 covers 16 residues. CDR3 amino acids: CASSPQQASGDNEQFF. The DNA of the CDR3 is TGTGCCAGCAGCCCGCAGCAGGCTAGCGGGGACAATGAGCAGTTCTTC.

The CDR3 spells CASRLASQWEQYF. The CDR3 DNA reads as TGTGCCAGCAGGCTGGCTTCCCAGTGGGAGCAGTACTTC. V is TRBV28 and J is TRBJ2-7, with unresolved D. V lost 6 bases and J lost 7, with 16 bases in between. In germline, CDR1 is MDHEN, CDR2 SYDVKM. The CDR3 loop spans 13 amino acids.

V usage is TRBV2 and J usage is TRBJ1-4; no reliable D call. CDR3 length: 16 amino acids. Looked up from germline, CDR1 is SNHLY and CDR2 is FYNNEI. Trimming shortened V by 6 bases and J by 0 bases, and 14 bases separated the two germline ends. CDR3 DNA: TGTGCCAGCAGGGCAGCCGTTGTCCCAACTAATGAAAAACTGTTTTTT. Protein product: CASRAAVVPTNEKLFF.

The gene calls are TRBV5-4 and TRBJ2-2; D is unclear. CDR1 and CDR2 (germline): SGHNT, YYREEE (reference sequence). V was pared by 1 base and J by 2 bases, with 9 bases between. This CDR3 is built from 15 residues. CDR3 protein: CASSLLGSNTGELFF. The DNA of the CDR3 is TGTGCCAGCAGCTTGCTCGGATCTAACACCGGGGAGCTGTTTTTT.

The chain carries TRBV9 and TRBJ2-2, with D possibly matching TRBD2 (6 bases). This CDR3 is 14 amino acids long. Germline CDR1 reads SGDLS; CDR2 reads YYNGEE. The V end lost 0 bases, the J end lost 5 bases, and 8 bases lay between the germline ends. The CDR3 region is CASSVARGTGELFF. CDR3 DNA: TGTGCCAGCAGCGTAGCTCGGGGGACCGGGGAGCTGTTTTTT.

This clone has only one observation. The chain uses TRBV5-4 and TRBJ1-2; no clear D. V was shortened by 0 bases and J by 2 bases, with 5 bases between the two germline ends. CDR3 length: 13 amino acids. The V gene's germline CDR1 is SGHNT and CDR2 YYREEE (reference sequence). The CDR3 region is CASSLARNYGYTF. The CDR3 DNA is TGTGCCAGCAGCTTGGCCCGGAACTATGGCTACACCTTC.

This chain uses TRBV7-2 with TRBJ2-7, with 7 bases lining up with TRBD2. The CDR3 extends over 14 amino acids. The V gene's germline CDR1 is SGHTA and CDR2 FQGNSA. The V and J ends lost 5 bases and 10 bases, in that order; junction bases with no gene match: 14. This CDR3 is CASSPSGGNQLQYF. As DNA, the CDR3 is TGTGCCAGCAGCCCCTCGGGGGGAAATCAATTACAGTACTTC.

This clone was observed once. The rearrangement joins TRBV4-1 to TRBJ1-5, with D tentatively TRBD1 (5 bases). With 4 bases removed from V and 5 bases from J, the gap between germline ends came to 15 bases. In germline, CDR1 is MGHRA, CDR2 YSYEKL. The CDR3 is 15 amino acids. DNA of the CDR3: TGCGCCAGCAGCCTGGACTTTGGGGGGGATCAGCCCCAGCATTTT. This codes for CASSLDFGGDQPQHF.

The rearrangement uses TRBV7-2 and TRBJ2-1; D might be TRBD2 (6 bases). This CDR3 has 14 amino acids. CDR1 SGHTA and CDR2 FQGNSA come from the germline V gene. With 6 bases removed from V and 5 bases from J, the gap between germline ends came to 14 bases. The CDR3 DNA reads TGTGCCAGCAGTAACGAATGGGGGGACAATGAGCAGTTCTTC. Its protein is CASSNEWGDNEQFF.

This rearrangement joins TRBV7-6 to TRBJ1-1, with 7 positions matching TRBD1. The CDR3 loop spans 16 amino acids. V gave up 4 bases and J gave up 1 base; unmatched junction bases: 9. CDR1 is SGHVS and CDR2 is FNYEAQ in the germline V gene. The CDR3, as DNA: TGTGCCAGCAGCTACGGACCGACAGGGTCGAACACTGAAGCTTTCTTT. Amino acid sequence: CASSYGPTGSNTEAFF.

The DNA for the CDR3 is TGTGCCAGCAGCCCAGTCCGGCGGAGCCCCTACGAGCAGTACTTC. This translates into CASSPVRRSPYEQYF. This rearrangement joins TRBV11-2 to TRBJ2-7, with unresolved D. The germline V gene encodes CDR1 SGHAT and CDR2 FQNNGV. Trimming removed 5 bases at V and 2 bases at J, with 16 bases between. This CDR3 has 15 amino acids.

V and J are TRBV5-1 and TRBJ2-3; 11 bases match TRBD1. The CDR3 consists of 15 residues. Germline V gene sequence: CDR1 SGHRS, CDR2 YFSETQ. V shed 0 bases and J 6 bases; nucleotides not matched to a gene: 3. This CDR3 reads CASSLGTGGMDTQYF. The DNA of the CDR3 is TGCGCCAGCAGCTTGGGGACAGGGGGCATGGATACGCAGTATTTT.

CDR3 coding DNA: TGTGCCAGCGGAACTACCGGCACTGAAGCTTTCTTT. Encoded protein: CASGTTGTEAFF. The chain has TRBV6-5 and TRBJ1-1, with D uncertain. From germline, CDR1 is MNHEY and CDR2 SVGAGI. This CDR3 comprises 12 residues. V was clipped by 8 bases and J by 4 bases, with 11 bases between them.

The chain couples TRBV6-2 or TRBV6-3 to TRBJ1-5; unclear D gene. Germline V gene data show CDR1 as MNHEY and CDR2 as SVGEGT. The CDR3 totals 17 residues. V lost 0 bases and J lost 5, with 17 bases in between. CDR3 sequence: CASSYSPTVGGYQPQHF. The CDR3 region has the DNA TGTGCCAGCAGTTACTCCCCGACTGTGGGCGGGTATCAGCCCCAGCATTTT.

This clone was counted a few times. The V and J genes are TRBV12-5 and TRBJ2-2; no clear D gene. V lost 5 bases to trimming and J lost 6 bases, with 19 bases between them. This CDR3 region has 16 residues. CDR1 and CDR2 (germline): LGHNT, FRNRAP. CDR3 coding DNA: TGTGCTAGTGGTCTACAGCGTAGTCTTTATCCCGGGGAGCTGTTTTTT. Residues: CASGLQRSLYPGELFF.

This sequence joins TRBV11-2 and TRBJ1-1; 7 nucleotides match TRBD1. The germline V gene has CDR1 SGHAT and CDR2 FQNNGV. The trim removed 5 bases at V and 5 bases at J, leaving 8 bases unmatched. This CDR3 is built from 14 residues. This CDR3 reads CASSLDRAGTEAFF. CDR3 coding DNA: TGTGCCAGCAGCCTCGACAGGGCGGGTACTGAAGCTTTCTTT.

The chain recombines TRBV25-1 with TRBJ2-5; TRBD1 matches 8 bases. CDR3 length: 17 amino acids. Looked up from germline, CDR1 is MGHDK and CDR2 is SYGVNS. J was trimmed by 0 bases and V by 4 bases; bases with no gene match: 10. This CDR3 is CASSAFMTGENQETQYF. The CDR3 DNA follows: TGTGCCAGCAGTGCGTTTATGACAGGGGAAAACCAAGAGACCCAGTACTTC.

This clone was seen a few times. This rearrangement joins TRBV7-2 to TRBJ2-1; D ambiguous. The V gene lost 4 bases and the J gene lost 5 bases, with 6 bases spanning the gap. The CDR3 consists of 12 residues. Germline loops: CDR1 SGHTA, CDR2 FQGNSA. The CDR3: CASSSLDNEQFF. CDR3 bases: TGTGCCAGCAGCTCTCTGGACAATGAGCAGTTCTTC.

V usage is TRBV5-6 and J usage is TRBJ2-2; no reliable D call. V was cut by 6 bases and J by 4 bases, with 13 bases left in between. The CDR3 has 14 residues. CDR1 is SGHDT, CDR2 YYEEEE, per germline. The CDR3 is CASTKELFTGELFF. In nucleotides, the CDR3 is TGTGCCAGCACCAAAGAGCTCTTCACCGGGGAGCTGTTTTTT. Based on the CDR3 plus reference TRBV5-6 and TRBJ2-2, the full variable domain is DAGVTQSPTHLIKTRGQQVTLRCSPKSGHDTVSWYQQALGQGPQFIFQYYEEEERQRGNFPDRFSGHQFPNYSSELNVNALLLGDSALYLCASTKELFTGELFFGEGSRLTVL.

The chain recombines TRBV19 with TRBJ1-5; 7 positions agree with TRBD1. CDR1 is LNHDA, CDR2 SQIVND, per germline (reference sequence). The CDR3 consists of 15 residues. V was clipped by 4 bases and J by 9 bases; unmatched bases: 12. The chain's CDR3 is CASSTPGTALGPQHF. The DNA of the CDR3 is TGTGCCAGTAGTACCCCTGGGACAGCTTTGGGGCCCCAGCATTTT.

This clone was counted once. J is TRBJ2-7 and V is TRBV6-2 or TRBV6-3; TRBD2 aligns across 12 bases. V was pared by 4 bases and J by 4 bases, with 8 bases of the junction left unmatched. The CDR3 has 16 residues. CDR1 and CDR2 (germline): MNHEY, SVGEGT. The CDR3 here is CASSSRLAGGLYEQYF. The CDR3 region has the DNA TGTGCCAGCAGTTCCCGTCTAGCGGGGGGGCTTTACGAGCAGTACTTC.

The V and J genes are TRBV6-5 and TRBJ1-1, with D possibly TRBD1 on 5 matching bases. The CDR3 spans 14 residues. V was pared by 0 bases and J by 5 bases, with 10 bases between. Germline-derived CDR1 and CDR2 are MNHEY and SVGAGI. Written as DNA, the CDR3 is TGTGCCAGCAGTTACTCAGGGGCGGGAACTGAAGCTTTCTTT. This codes for CASSYSGAGTEAFF.

CDR3 nucleotides: TGTGCCAGTAGTACGGACGGGACAGCCTACGAGCAGTACTTC. Protein: CASSTDGTAYEQYF. V and J are TRBV19 and TRBJ2-7, with TRBD1 matching 7 bases. V gave up 4 bases and J gave up 2 bases; unmatched junction bases: 5. Germline V CDR1 and CDR2: LNHDA, SQIVND (reference sequence). This CDR3 has 14 residues.

The CDR3 nucleotides are TGTGCCAGCAGCACGCGCCGGGGGGTTGGCACCGGGGAGCTGTTTTTT. Protein sequence: CASSTRRGVGTGELFF. This chain joins TRBV7-9 and TRBJ2-2; TRBD2 matches at 7 bases. The CDR3 consists of 16 residues. V trimming: 5 bases; J trimming: 4 bases; junction bases outside the gene matches: 10. Germline V lookup: CDR1 SEHNR, CDR2 FQNEAQ (reference sequence).